The 29 T cell receptor beta chains below come from one sample, sequenced in a study of identical twins. TCRdb re-derived calls from the 5' RACE reads in MiXCR, one entry per CDR3 protein. This table holds about 920,000 distinct CDR3 sequences, roughly an eighth found once. Separately, the same data were catalogued under a study of yellow fever vaccine responses in identical twins.

Sequencing input: PBMCs. These receptors were collected from a woman under 30 in good health.

The chain carries TRBV12-3 or TRBV12-4 and TRBJ2-2, with TRBD1 identical over 8 bases. V shed 6 bases and J 6 bases; nucleotides not matched to a gene: 9. The CDR3 sequence is 15 residues long. The CDR3 DNA reads as TGTGCCAGCAGCCCCCTCGCAGGGGGCTCCGGGGAGCTGTTTTTT. Translating it yields CASSPLAGGSGELFF.

This clonotype was detected a few times. J is TRBJ1-6 and V is TRBV12-3 or TRBV12-4; TRBD1 matches at 7 bases. V gave up 3 bases and J gave up 8 bases; unmatched junction bases: 10. This CDR3 comprises 16 residues. The CDR3 DNA reads TGTGCCAGCAGTTTCCGGACAGGAGGTGTTTATTCACCCCTCCACTTT. This codes for CASSFRTGGVYSPLHF.

This clonotype was picked up a small number of times. The gene calls are TRBV12-3 or TRBV12-4 and TRBJ2-5; D is possibly TRBD2 (7 bases). The germline V and J ends were trimmed by 5 bases and 3 bases, with 13 bases remaining between them. CDR3 length: 14 residues. DNA for the CDR3: TGTGCCAGCAGTACCGGGGGGCGGGAAGAGACCCAGTACTTC. This encodes CASSTGGREETQYF.

This chain connects TRBV19 to TRBJ2-5; 7 bases agree with TRBD1. The germline gives CDR1 LNHDA, CDR2 SQIVND (reference sequence). The junction had 7 bases not matched to a gene; V was cut back by 8 bases and J by 4 bases. The CDR3 contains 13 residues. The DNA for the CDR3 is TGTGCCAGTGCCAAGAACAGGGGAGAGACCCAGTACTTC. This sequence encodes CASAKNRGETQYF.

This clonotype was seen repeatedly, ten times or more. The chain is built from TRBV20-1 and TRBJ2-7, with 9 bases that match TRBD2. V lost 6 bases and J lost 3; bases outside the gene matches: 9. The CDR3 extends over 14 amino acids. Germline V gene sequence: CDR1 DFQATT, CDR2 SNEGSKA (reference sequence). The CDR3 reads CSAAPGTSHYEQYF. CDR3 nucleotide sequence: TGCAGTGCGGCCCCCGGGACTAGCCACTACGAGCAGTACTTC.

The chain employs TRBV5-1 and TRBJ2-3, with D possibly being TRBD1 or TRBD2 (5 bases each). Germline CDR1 SGHRS, CDR2 YFSETQ. The V end lost 2 bases, the J end lost 2 bases, and 12 bases lay between the germline ends. This CDR3 spans 15 amino acids. CDR3 sequence: CASSFRDPNTDTQYF. The CDR3 DNA follows: TGCGCCAGCAGCTTCCGGGACCCGAACACAGATACGCAGTATTTT.

This clonotype was detected only a few times. The gene calls are TRBV7-9 and TRBJ2-7; 11 positions match TRBD1. The CDR3 consists of 15 residues. The germline V gene has CDR1 SEHNR and CDR2 FQNEAQ (reference sequence). J gave up 5 bases and V 1 base, and 4 bases lay outside the gene matches. The CDR3 coding sequence is TGTGCCAGCAGCTTAGGGGGACAGGGGGTCGACGAGCAGTACTTC. This gives the protein CASSLGGQGVDEQYF.

J is TRBJ2-1 and V is TRBV11-2; D gene ambiguous. This CDR3 has 14 amino acids. Trimming removed 5 bases at V and 1 base at J, with 9 bases between. Germline lookup yields CDR1 SGHAT and CDR2 FQNNGV. The CDR3 sequence is CASSPEVSYNEQFF. Written as DNA, the CDR3 is TGTGCCAGCAGCCCGGAAGTATCCTACAATGAGCAGTTCTTC.

This clonotype appeared a few times. The chain couples TRBV7-3 to TRBJ2-2; TRBD2 aligns across 14 bases. This CDR3 comprises 18 residues. Losses at the gene ends were 0 bases for V and 5 bases for J; bases not matched to a gene: 5. Looked up from germline, CDR1 is SGHTA and CDR2 is FQGTGA. The CDR3 is CASSLTTGLAGVTGELFF. For the CDR3, the DNA is TGTGCCAGCAGCTTAACGACGGGACTAGCGGGAGTAACCGGGGAGCTGTTTTTT.

The V gene is TRBV4-1, the J gene TRBJ2-5, with TRBD1 matching over 10 bases. The J segment lost 4 bases and the V segment lost 4 bases, leaving 9 bases of the junction unmatched. This CDR3 is built from 16 residues. Germline CDR1 MGHRA, CDR2 YSYEKL. The CDR3 DNA follows: TGCGCCAGCAGCCCCCCCGGGACAGGGGTATCAGAGACCCAGTACTTC. Its translation: CASSPPGTGVSETQYF.

V and J are TRBV5-1 and TRBJ2-5; 9 bases agree with TRBD2. In germline, CDR1 is SGHRS, CDR2 YFSETQ. V lost 5 bases to trimming and J lost 5 bases; unmatched junction nucleotides: 13. The CDR3 is made up of 16 amino acids. The CDR3 DNA reads as TGCGCCAGCAGTAACGGCGGGGGGGCGAGCCGGGAGACCCAGTACTTC. Amino acid sequence: CASSNGGGASRETQYF. Supplemented by reference TRBV5-1 and TRBJ2-5, the full variable domain reads KAGVTQTPRYLIKTRGQQVTLSCSPISGHRSVSWYQQTPGQGLQFLFEYFSETQRNKGNFPGRFSGRQFSNSRSEMNVSTLELGDSALYLCASSNGGGASRETQYFGPGTRLLVL.

In its sample, this clonotype was seen a few times. The CDR3 here is CSVRPTGSYNEQFF. The CDR3 region has the DNA TGCAGCGTCCGACCGACAGGGAGCTACAATGAGCAGTTCTTC. The chain couples TRBV29-1 to TRBJ2-1; 7 nucleotides match TRBD1. Germline loops: CDR1 SQVTM, CDR2 ANQGSEA. Trimming removed 6 bases from V and 3 bases from J; junction bases left unmatched: 8. This CDR3 contains 14 residues.

The rearrangement uses TRBV7-8 and TRBJ2-5, with TRBD1 matching 12 bases. The ends lost 1 base at V and 5 bases at J; junction bases unmatched: 8. Germline CDR1 and CDR2: SGHVS and FQNEAQ. The CDR3 sequence is 17 residues long. The CDR3 sequence: CASSLELGQGAEETQYF. CDR3 DNA: TGTGCCAGCAGCTTAGAACTGGGACAGGGGGCCGAGGAGACCCAGTACTTC.

V usage is TRBV7-2 and J usage is TRBJ2-7; D not certain. Trimming pared 1 base from V and 0 bases from J, leaving 4 bases between. CDR1 is SGHTA and CDR2 is FQGNSA in the germline V gene. The length of the CDR3 is 13 residues. CDR3 protein: CASSLGFSYEQYV. The CDR3 DNA is TGTGCCAGCAGCTTAGGGTTCTCCTACGAGCAGTACGTC.

Only a few counts were recorded for this clonotype. V usage is TRBV12-3 or TRBV12-4 and J usage is TRBJ2-1, with 7 bases matching TRBD1. Losses at the gene ends were 10 bases for V and 10 bases for J; bases not matched to a gene: 10. The CDR3 covers 12 residues. The CDR3 DNA reads TGTGCCACCAGAACGACAGGGAACGAGCAGTTCTTC. Its protein product is CATRTTGNEQFF.

J is TRBJ1-1 and V is TRBV20-1, with D maybe TRBD1 (5 bases). CDR3 length: 13 amino acids. Per germline, CDR1 DFQATT and CDR2 SNEGSKA (reference sequence). Trimming pared 3 bases from V and 5 bases from J, leaving 13 bases between. This CDR3 reads CSARLLGGTEAFF. CDR3 DNA sequence: TGCAGTGCTAGGCTACTTGGGGGAACTGAAGCTTTCTTT.

Many counts were recorded for this clonotype. The rearrangement uses TRBV7-2 and TRBJ2-1, with D perhaps assigned TRBD1 or TRBD2 (5 bases each). The germline V gene encodes CDR1 SGHTA and CDR2 FQGNSA. Trimming stripped 8 bases from V and 5 bases from J, with 13 bases between. The CDR3 runs to 13 residues. The CDR3 DNA follows: TGTGCCAGCTCGAGGGGCAGGGACAATGAGCAGTTCTTC. It translates to CASSRGRDNEQFF.

The genes are TRBV7-7 and TRBJ2-1; a possible D gene is TRBD2 (6 bases). The CDR3 has 14 amino acids. V lost 1 base and J lost 6, with 10 bases in between. Germline lookup yields CDR1 SSHAT and CDR2 FNYEAQ (reference sequence). In DNA, the CDR3 is TGTGCCAGCAGCTTAGGCGGGATCGGCAATGAGCAGTTCTTC. The encoded protein is CASSLGGIGNEQFF.

This clonotype was detected a few times. This chain joins TRBV7-2 and TRBJ2-3, with D tentatively TRBD1 or TRBD2 (5 bases each). The germline V gene encodes CDR1 SGHTA and CDR2 FQGNSA. V was shortened by 4 bases and J by 0 bases, with 11 bases between the two germline ends. The CDR3 is 15 amino acids. The CDR3 DNA is TGTGCCAGCAGCTCCTGGGACGAGAGCACAGATACGCAGTATTTT. Protein product: CASSSWDESTDTQYF.

This clonotype has a handful of counts. The V call is TRBV29-1, the J call TRBJ2-5; 7 positions match TRBD2. Trimming at V came to 0 bases and at J to 7 bases, leaving 8 bases not matched to a gene. The CDR3 has 14 amino acids. In germline, CDR1 is SQVTM, CDR2 ANQGSEA. CDR3 DNA: TGCAGCGTTGAAGATCACGGCGGGAGTGGGACCCAGTACTTC. It codes for CSVEDHGGSGTQYF.

In regard to this clonotype: The CDR3 ends on some other residue instead of the conserved phenylalanine or tryptophan, so this is likely a read error. The chain couples TRBV29-1 to TRBJ1-2, with 9 bases matching TRBD1. Germline V gene data show CDR1 as SQVTM and CDR2 as ANQGSEA. This CDR3 region has 15 residues. CDR3 sequence reads: CSVWGQGDPYYSYTI. As DNA, the CDR3 is TGCAGCGTTTGGGGACAGGGTGATCCCTACTATAGCTACACCATC.

This clonotype was found many times. The chain links TRBV7-8 to TRBJ2-7; D gene ambiguous. From germline, CDR1 is SGHVS and CDR2 FQNEAQ. The V gene lost 0 bases and the J gene lost 2 bases, with 5 bases spanning the gap. The CDR3 has 13 amino acids. The DNA of the CDR3 is TGTGCCAGCAGCTTAGCGAGTACCTACGAGCAGTACTTC. Its translation: CASSLASTYEQYF.

The chain has TRBV9 and TRBJ1-1, with D perhaps TRBD1 (5 bases). The CDR3 is made up of 15 amino acids. The V end was cut by 0 bases, the J end by 10 bases, with 19 bases between. Germline V lookup: CDR1 SGDLS, CDR2 YYNGEE. CDR3 region: CASSVEFSQSGGAFF. The CDR3 DNA reads TGTGCCAGCAGCGTAGAATTTAGTCAGTCGGGGGGAGCTTTCTTT.

The chain combines TRBV2 with TRBJ2-1, with 9 bases identical to TRBD2. Germline V gene data show CDR1 as SNHLY and CDR2 as FYNNEI. The CDR3 length is 13 residues. This chain's CDR3 is CAAQTSGYNEQFF. As DNA, the CDR3 is TGTGCAGCGCAAACTAGCGGGTACAATGAGCAGTTCTTC.

This clonotype turned up a few times. This chain links TRBV11-2 with TRBJ2-1; no firm D call. The CDR3 totals 14 residues. The V gene lost 4 bases and the J gene lost 3 bases, with 10 bases spanning the gap. From germline, CDR1 is SGHAT and CDR2 FQNNGV. The CDR3 is CASSSPPGYNEQFF. DNA for the CDR3: TGTGCCAGCAGCTCCCCTCCGGGCTACAATGAGCAGTTCTTC. The variable domain in full, completed from reference TRBV11-2 and TRBJ2-1, reads EAGVAQSPRYKIIEKRQSVAFWCNPISGHATLYWYQQILGQGPKLLIQFQNNGVVDDSQLPKDRFSAERLKGVDSTLKIQPAKLEDSAVYLCASSSPPGYNEQFFGPGTRLTVL.

A note on this clonotype: At one end, the junction sequence differs from germline, possibly due to a read error. The chain employs TRBV10-3 and TRBJ2-1; possible D gene TRBD2, 5 bases. Germline-derived CDR1 and CDR2 are ENHRY and SYGVKD. This CDR3 region has 14 residues. CDR3: CAISSGRTYNERFF. CDR3 nucleotide sequence: TGTGCCATCAGTAGTGGGAGAACCTACAATGAGCGGTTCTTC.

The chain uses TRBV29-1 and TRBJ2-3; the match to TRBD2 covers 12 bases. There are 14 residues in the CDR3. The V gene's germline CDR1 is SQVTM and CDR2 ANQGSEA. V trimming: 7 bases; J trimming: 4 bases; junction bases outside the gene matches: 6. The CDR3 loop reads CSAPPSGRADTQYF. CDR3 nucleotide sequence: TGCAGCGCCCCCCCTAGCGGGAGGGCAGATACGCAGTATTTT.

This clonotype came up many times. J is TRBJ2-1 and V is TRBV6-1, with 7 bases lining up with TRBD1. From germline, CDR1 is MNHNS and CDR2 SASEGT. The V and J ends lost 3 bases and 4 bases, in that order; junction bases with no gene match: 3. CDR3 length equals 14 residues. CDR3 region: CASSDGTAYNEQFF. As DNA, the CDR3 is TGTGCCAGCAGTGACGGGACAGCTTACAATGAGCAGTTCTTC.

In its sample, this clonotype was seen a few times. This sequence joins TRBV3-1 and TRBJ1-6; D gene uncertain. The germline V and J ends were trimmed by 4 bases and 14 bases, with 12 bases remaining between them. This CDR3 contains 12 residues. Germline V gives CDR1 LGHDT, CDR2 YNNKEL (reference sequence). CDR3 sequence reads: CASSPDPVALHF. The CDR3 bases are TGTGCCAGCAGCCCGGACCCGGTTGCCCTCCACTTT.